Listed here are 27 T cell receptor beta chains from one sample, sequenced in a study of CD8+ T cells in alopecia areata. This sample's treatment: oral pan-JAK inhibitor, 5-10 mg twice daily. cDNA serving as the sequencing template came from extracted, reverse transcribed RNA. Sequencing was performed with immunoSEQ multiplex PCR; in TCRdb, only in-frame clones are kept and a portion is missing. The sample includes about 190,000 clones, around 60% of them seen just once. The source material was CD8+ T cells sorted from blood, sampled at week 24, from a patient treated with tofacitinib. The source of these receptors is a human donor with alopecia areata.

The chain combines TRBV7-9 with TRBJ2-7; 7 bases line up with TRBD1. J lost 6 bases, V lost 7 bases, and 9 bases had no gene match. The CDR3 contains 13 residues. Germline V gene data show CDR1 as SEHNR and CDR2 as FQNEAQ (reference sequence). CDR3 amino acids: CASTKPGTVEQYF. The DNA of the CDR3 is TGTGCCAGCACCAAACCGGGGACAGTCGAGCAGTACTTC.

The genes are TRBV30 and TRBJ2-1, with D hard to call. This CDR3 contains 13 residues. The V end lost 0 bases, the J end lost 6 bases, and 9 bases lay between the germline ends. Germline assignment: CDR1 GTSNPN and CDR2 SVGIG (reference sequence). The CDR3 is CAWSVGGINEQFF. CDR3 sequence (DNA): TGTGCCTGGAGTGTTGGCGGAATCAATGAGCAGTTCTTC. The full variable domain, its missing parts supplied by reference TRBV30 and TRBJ2-1, is SQTIHQWPATLVQPVGSPLSLECTVEGTSNPNLYWYRQAAGRGLQLLFYSVGIGQISSEVPQNLSASRPQDRQFILSSKKLLLSDSGFYLCAWSVGGINEQFFGPGTRLTVL.

This clone was detected a few times. The genes are TRBV6-7 and TRBJ1-1, with TRBD1 as a possible D gene (6 bases). TRBV6-7 is given ORF status, its function remaining uncertain. V was pared by 4 bases and J by 3 bases, with 18 bases between. This CDR3 spans 16 amino acids. The CDR3 loop reads CASSLGPPRQDTEAFF. The CDR3, as DNA: TGTGCCAGCAGTTTGGGGCCCCCCCGACAGGACACTGAAGCTTTCTTT.

The chain has TRBV7-8 and TRBJ2-1; D possibly uses TRBD1 or TRBD2 (5 bases each). Looked up from germline, CDR1 is SGHVS and CDR2 is FQNEAQ. V was pared by 5 bases and J by 3 bases, with 20 bases between. CDR3 size: 17 residues. The CDR3 DNA is TGTGCCAGCAGCGACCACCCGACCGGGACCAACTACAATGAGCAGTTCTTC. Translation: CASSDHPTGTNYNEQFF.

The chain is built from TRBV27 and TRBJ2-1, with D unclear. The CDR3 totals 11 residues. The V gene's germline CDR1 is MNHEY and CDR2 SMNVEV (reference sequence). The V and J ends lost 3 bases and 6 bases respectively, with 3 bases between them. The CDR3 loop is CASSFGNEQFF. CDR3 DNA sequence: TGTGCCAGCAGTTTTGGCAATGAGCAGTTCTTC.

The chain recombines TRBV27 with TRBJ2-7; TRBD2 aligns across 7 bases. Germline V gene data show CDR1 as MNHEY and CDR2 as SMNVEV (reference sequence). The J segment lost 2 bases and the V segment lost 6 bases, leaving 10 bases of the junction unmatched. CDR3 length: 15 residues. CDR3 coding DNA: TGTGCCAGCAGCCTAGGGGCGGGGGTCCCCTACGAGCAGTACTTC. Amino acids: CASSLGAGVPYEQYF.

The V gene is TRBV2, the J gene TRBJ2-2, with D maybe TRBD2 (5 bases). Trimming stripped 4 bases from V and 6 bases from J, with 9 bases between. Germline V CDR1 and CDR2: SNHLY, FYNNEI. The CDR3 totals 13 residues. CDR3 in DNA: TGTGCCAGCAGTGCTCCGGAGGCCGGGGAGCTGTTTTTT. Residues: CASSAPEAGELFF. The whole variable domain, filled in from reference TRBV2 and TRBJ2-2, reads EPEVTQTPSHQVTQMGQEVILRCVPISNHLYFYWYRQILGQKVEFLVSFYNNEISEKSEIFDDQFSVERPDGSNFTLKIRSTKLEDSAMYFCASSAPEAGELFFGEGSRLTVL.

The rearrangement links TRBV7-9 to TRBJ2-1; unclear D gene. The germline CDR1 and CDR2 sequences are SEHNR and FQNEAQ (reference sequence). V lost 0 bases to trimming and J lost 9 bases, with 9 bases between them. This CDR3 is 13 amino acids long. As DNA, the CDR3 is TGTGCCAGCAGCTTAGCGGCGAATGGTGAGCAGTTCTTC. Translation gives CASSLAANGEQFF.

This chain connects TRBV30 to TRBJ2-5; 7 bases fit TRBD2. V gave up 0 bases and J gave up 5 bases; unmatched junction bases: 3. The CDR3 has 13 amino acids. Germline V gene data show CDR1 as GTSNPN and CDR2 as SVGIG (reference sequence). The CDR3, as DNA: TGTGCCTGGAGTGTATCGGGGGGTGAGACCCAGTACTTC. This sequence encodes CAWSVSGGETQYF. Based on the CDR3 plus reference TRBV30 and TRBJ2-5, the full variable domain is SQTIHQWPATLVQPVGSPLSLECTVEGTSNPNLYWYRQAAGRGLQLLFYSVGIGQISSEVPQNLSASRPQDRQFILSSKKLLLSDSGFYLCAWSVSGGETQYFGPGTRLLVL.

There are a few counts of this clone. CDR3 residues: CASSRNQGAHEQYF. CDR3 DNA: TGTGCCAGCAGCCGGAACCAGGGGGCCCACGAGCAGTACTTC. The rearrangement links TRBV7-9 to TRBJ2-7, with 8 bases aligning to TRBD1. CDR1 and CDR2 (germline): SEHNR, FQNEAQ (reference sequence). CDR3 size: 14 residues. V was pared by 5 bases and J by 5 bases, with 8 bases of the junction left unmatched. Full variable domain (missing parts from reference TRBV7-9 and TRBJ2-7): DTGVSQNPRHKITKRGQNVTFRCDPISEHNRLYWYRQTLGQGPEFLTYFQNEAQLEKSRLLSDRFSAERPKGSFSTLEIQRTEQGDSAMYLCASSRNQGAHEQYFGPGTRLTVT.

The V call is TRBV4-1, the J call TRBJ2-7; D is possibly TRBD2 (6 bases). The V end was cut by 3 bases, the J end by 7 bases, with 16 bases between. The CDR3 runs to 14 residues. The V gene's germline CDR1 is MGHRA and CDR2 YSYEKL. The CDR3 loop reads CASSHTPGAGEQYF. The CDR3 DNA reads TGCGCCAGCAGCCACACCCCCGGGGCGGGAGAGCAGTACTTC.

The V call is TRBV10-3, the J call TRBJ2-5; the D call may be TRBD1 or TRBD2 (5 bases each). Germline V CDR1 and CDR2: ENHRY, SYGVKD. The V gene lost 3 bases and the J gene lost 5 bases, with 13 bases spanning the gap. CDR3 size: 14 residues. CDR3 bases: TGTGCCATCAGTGACGGGGCCCAGGGCGAGACCCAGTACTTC. It is translated as CAISDGAQGETQYF.

This clone showed up just once. The chain links TRBV5-1 to TRBJ1-1, with TRBD1 matching over 8 bases. V shed 4 bases and J 3 bases; nucleotides not matched to a gene: 5. Germline V gene lookup returns CDR1 SGHRS and CDR2 YFSETQ. The CDR3 length is 14 residues. The CDR3 spells CASSLGTGYTEAFF. As DNA, the CDR3 is TGCGCCAGCAGCCTCGGGACAGGATACACTGAAGCTTTCTTT.

The chain couples TRBV15 to TRBJ2-5; TRBD2 aligns across 15 bases. The length of the CDR3 is 20 residues. V was pared by 2 bases and J by 0 bases, with 10 bases of the junction left unmatched. CDR1 LNHNV and CDR2 YYDKDF come from the germline V gene (reference sequence). The CDR3 DNA sequence: TGTGCCACCAGCAGAAGCCCGGGACTAGCGGGGGGCGGGTACCAAGAGACCCAGTACTTC. Protein product: CATSRSPGLAGGGYQETQYF.

The genes are TRBV5-1 and TRBJ2-5; perhaps TRBD2 as D (5 bases). CDR1 and CDR2 from the germline V gene are SGHRS and YFSETQ. The CDR3 has 14 residues. Trimming shortened V by 4 bases and J by 3 bases, and 13 bases separated the two germline ends. This CDR3 is CASSQDWRKETQYF. CDR3 in DNA: TGCGCCAGCAGCCAGGACTGGCGGAAAGAGACCCAGTACTTC.

The rearrangement joins TRBV5-1 to TRBJ1-2; 10 positions agree with TRBD1. Germline loops: CDR1 SGHRS, CDR2 YFSETQ. V dropped 4 bases and J dropped 6; count of bases not matched to a gene: 15. This CDR3 spans 17 amino acids. CDR3 nucleotide sequence: TGCGCCAGCAGCCCAACCGGGACAGGGGATTTATTGCATGGCTACACCTTC. Translated: CASSPTGTGDLLHGYTF. Full variable domain (outside the CDR3, taken from reference TRBV5-1 and TRBJ1-2): KAGVTQTPRYLIKTRGQQVTLSCSPISGHRSVSWYQQTPGQGLQFLFEYFSETQRNKGNFPGRFSGRQFSNSRSEMNVSTLELGDSALYLCASSPTGTGDLLHGYTFGSGTRLTVV.

V is TRBV5-1 and J is TRBJ1-4; 7 bases match TRBD1. Germline values: CDR1 SGHRS, CDR2 YFSETQ. The CDR3 runs 17 residues. The V and J ends lost 4 bases and 7 bases, in that order; junction bases with no gene match: 16. In DNA, the CDR3 is TGCGCCAGCAGCCCGACAGGACGAACAGGGGATCGTGAAAAACTGTTTTTT. Translated, it gives CASSPTGRTGDREKLFF.

The chain recombines TRBV15 with TRBJ1-2, with 7 bases fitting TRBD1. CDR3 length equals 15 residues. Germline V lookup: CDR1 LNHNV, CDR2 YYDKDF (reference sequence). V lost 0 bases and J lost 8; bases outside the gene matches: 9. The CDR3 DNA reads TGTGCCACCAGCAGAGATTCGACAGGGTTCAGGGGCTACACCTTC. It specifies CATSRDSTGFRGYTF.

V and J are TRBV4-2 and TRBJ2-7; no reliable D call. This CDR3 comprises 16 residues. V lost 0 bases and J 3 bases, leaving 15 bases between the germline ends. Germline loops: CDR1 LGHNA, CDR2 YNFKEQ. DNA of the CDR3: TGTGCCAGCAGCCAAGATGTGGATAGTAGCAGCTACGAGCAGTACTTC. Amino acids: CASSQDVDSSSYEQYF.

This chain joins TRBV5-1 and TRBJ2-3, with 8 bases matching TRBD2. With V trimmed by 5 bases and J by 12 bases, 8 bases remained unmatched. This CDR3 has 12 amino acids. Germline V gene sequence: CDR1 SGHRS, CDR2 YFSETQ. The CDR3 protein is CASSRGGNEQYF. In DNA form, the CDR3 reads TGCGCCAGCAGTCGGGGGGGAAATGAACAGTATTTT.

The V call is TRBV18, the J call TRBJ2-5; tentative D call: TRBD1 (6 bases). V lost 5 bases to trimming and J lost 2 bases, with 12 bases between them. CDR3 length: 14 residues. Germline values: CDR1 KGHSH, CDR2 LQKENI. Here the CDR3 DNA reads TGTGCCAGCTCAGCGCCGGGACAACAAGAGACCCAGTACTTC. Its protein is CASSAPGQQETQYF. Together with reference TRBV18 and TRBJ2-5, the CDR3 gives the full variable domain: NAGVMQNPRHLVRRRGQEARLRCSPMKGHSHVYWYRQLPEEGLKFMVYLQKENIIDESGMPKERFSAEFPKEGPSILRIQQVVRGDSAAYFCASSAPGQQETQYFGPGTRLLVL.

The chain recombines TRBV5-1 with TRBJ2-5, with unresolved D. This CDR3 has 17 amino acids. Per germline, CDR1 SGHRS and CDR2 YFSETQ. Trimming pared 0 bases from V and 2 bases from J, leaving 17 bases between. The CDR3 reads CASSLGTTMGRQETQYF. The CDR3 DNA is TGCGCCAGCAGCTTGGGGACCACCATGGGAAGGCAAGAGACCCAGTACTTC. Variable domain in full (rest from reference TRBV5-1 and TRBJ2-5): KAGVTQTPRYLIKTRGQQVTLSCSPISGHRSVSWYQQTPGQGLQFLFEYFSETQRNKGNFPGRFSGRQFSNSRSEMNVSTLELGDSALYLCASSLGTTMGRQETQYFGPGTRLLVL.

This clone was detected only a few times. The gene calls are TRBV4-1 and TRBJ2-2; weak D call: TRBD2 (6 bases). This CDR3 is built from 16 residues. V was shortened by 0 bases and J by 3 bases, with 11 bases between the two germline ends. Germline loops: CDR1 MGHRA, CDR2 YSYEKL. The CDR3 here is CASSQDRGVDTGELFF. The CDR3, as DNA: TGCGCCAGCAGCCAAGATCGCGGGGTGGACACCGGGGAGCTGTTTTTT.

Note on this clone: The identical CDR3 is also encoded by other nucleotide sequences in the sample. V usage is TRBV13 and J usage is TRBJ2-2; D uncertain. The CDR3 is 13 residues long. V was pared by 4 bases and J by 6 bases, with 9 bases between. CDR1 PRHDT and CDR2 FYEKMQ come from the germline V gene (reference sequence). Written as DNA, the CDR3 is TGTGCCAGCAGCTCCGGACGGTCCGGGGAGCTGTTTTTT. It specifies CASSSGRSGELFF. The whole variable domain, remainder taken from reference TRBV13 and TRBJ2-2, is AAGVIQSPRHLIKEKRETATLKCYPIPRHDTVYWYQQGPGQDPQFLISFYEKMQSDKGSIPDRFSAQQFSDYHSELNMSSLELGDSALYFCASSSGRSGELFFGEGSRLTVL.

The V and J genes are TRBV13 and TRBJ1-2; possibly TRBD1 for D (5 bases). Between the trimmed V and J ends, which lost 4 bases and 6 bases, there was a span of 9 bases. This CDR3 comprises 12 residues. Looked up from germline, CDR1 is PRHDT and CDR2 is FYEKMQ (reference sequence). The CDR3 here is CASSYQQDGYTF. The CDR3 DNA is TGTGCCAGCAGCTATCAACAGGATGGCTACACCTTC.

V and J are TRBV29-1 and TRBJ2-1; 9 bases line up with TRBD1. Germline V gives CDR1 SQVTM, CDR2 ANQGSEA. CDR3 size: 13 residues. With 7 bases clipped from V and 6 bases from J, the junction kept 7 bases outside the gene matches. Here the CDR3 reads CSASDRGGNEQFF. The CDR3 DNA follows: TGCAGCGCTTCGGACAGGGGCGGCAATGAGCAGTTCTTC.

This clone occurred a few times. The V call is TRBV29-1, the J call TRBJ2-7, with 10 bases aligning to TRBD2. Looked up from germline, CDR1 is SQVTM and CDR2 is ANQGSEA. V was clipped by 1 base and J by 6 bases; unmatched bases: 12. This CDR3 has 16 amino acids. CDR3 nucleotides: TGCAGCGTTGAAGGGACCGGGACTAGCGCTTCTGGCGAGCAGTACTTC. Translating gives CSVEGTGTSASGEQYF.